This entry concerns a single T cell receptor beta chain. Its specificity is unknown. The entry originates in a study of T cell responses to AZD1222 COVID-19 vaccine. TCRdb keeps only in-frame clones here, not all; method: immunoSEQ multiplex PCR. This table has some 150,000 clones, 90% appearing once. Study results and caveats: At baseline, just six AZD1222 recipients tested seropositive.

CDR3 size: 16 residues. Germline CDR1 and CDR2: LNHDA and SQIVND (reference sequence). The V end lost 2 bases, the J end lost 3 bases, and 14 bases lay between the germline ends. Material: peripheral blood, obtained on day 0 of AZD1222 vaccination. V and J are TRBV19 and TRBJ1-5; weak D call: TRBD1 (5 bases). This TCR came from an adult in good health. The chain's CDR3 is CASSIIQGGFNQPQHF. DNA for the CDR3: TGTGCCAGTAGTATAATCCAGGGAGGGTTCAATCAGCCCCAGCATTTT.